This TCR beta chain comes out of a study of blood T cell repertoires in COVID-19. Data came from immunoSEQ multiplex PCR; TCRdb stores just in-frame clones and leaves some out. The data show over 150,000 clones, 82% seen once. Trimming cost V 3 bases and J 10 bases; bases outside gene matches: 8. Germline CDR1 SGDLS, CDR2 YYNGEE. This CDR3 is 14 amino acids long. Those who participated ranged in age from about 18 to 89 years and resided in approximately 26 US areas. Donors were grouped by their self-reported clinical history. Recovered participants had two consecutive negative NP/OP PCR tests, healthcare professional clearance, or symptom resolution.

The chain has TRBV9 and TRBJ2-1; 9 positions match TRBD2. Sequencing used PBMCs or T cells enriched from blood (not recorded which). The sequence was collected from a middle-aged man who had recovered from COVID-19. The CDR3 nucleotides are TGTGCCAGCAGCGACCTTAGCGGGAGTGACGAGCAGTTCTTC. It specifies CASSDLSGSDEQFF. Full variable domain (outside the CDR3, taken from reference TRBV9 and TRBJ2-1): DSGVTQTPKHLITATGQRVTLRCSPRSGDLSVYWYQQSLDQGLQFLIQYYNGEERAKGNILERFSAQQFPDLHSELNLSSLELGDSALYFCASSDLSGSDEQFFGPGTRLTVL.